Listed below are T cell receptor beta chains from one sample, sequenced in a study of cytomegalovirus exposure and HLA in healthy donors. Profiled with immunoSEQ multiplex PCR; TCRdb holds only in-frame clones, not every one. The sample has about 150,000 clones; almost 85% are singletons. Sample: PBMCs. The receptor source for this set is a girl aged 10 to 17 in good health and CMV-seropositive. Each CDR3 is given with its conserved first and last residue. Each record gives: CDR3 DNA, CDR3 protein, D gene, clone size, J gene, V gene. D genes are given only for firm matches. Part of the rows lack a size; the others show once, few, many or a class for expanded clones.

cdr3_nt: TGTGCCAGCAGAGCATCGACTAGCGGGGGAGGGGAGCAGTTCTTC
cdr3_aa: CASRASTSGGGEQFF
d_call: TRBD2
clone_size: .
j_call: TRBJ2-1
v_call: TRBV6-1

cdr3_nt: TGTGCCAGTAGTATAGATCAGGGGACCTACGAGCAGTACTTC
cdr3_aa: CASSIDQGTYEQYF
d_call: .
clone_size: .
j_call: TRBJ2-7
v_call: TRBV19

cdr3_nt: TGTGCCAGTAGTATAGAGGCGAGGTCGGGGTTCGGCGAGCAGTACTTC
cdr3_aa: CASSIEARSGFGEQYF
d_call: .
clone_size: .
j_call: TRBJ2-7
v_call: TRBV19

cdr3_nt: TGTGCCTGGAGTAACAGGGCCAGAAACAATTCACCCCTCCACTTT
cdr3_aa: CAWSNRARNNSPLHF
d_call: .
clone_size: .
j_call: TRBJ1-6
v_call: TRBV30

cdr3_nt: TGTGCCAGCAGCGCGGGGGAAAGCTCCTATAATTCACCCCTCCACTTT
cdr3_aa: CASSAGESSYNSPLHF
d_call: .
clone_size: .
j_call: TRBJ1-6
v_call: TRBV9

cdr3_nt: TGTGCCAGCAGCAAGGGACACTGTAACTATGGCTACACCTTC
cdr3_aa: CASSKGHCNYGYTF
d_call: .
clone_size: .
j_call: TRBJ1-2
v_call: TRBV6-5

cdr3_nt: TGCGCCAGCAGCCAAGGTTCCGGGACAGGGGGCACAGATACGCAGTATTTT
cdr3_aa: CASSQGSGTGGTDTQYF
d_call: TRBD1
clone_size: .
j_call: TRBJ2-3
v_call: TRBV4-1

cdr3_nt: TGTGCCAGCAGCTTTCTTGGAAGGCGGGGGGGCCGTGAGACCCAGTACTTC
cdr3_aa: CASSFLGRRGGRETQYF
d_call: TRBD2
clone_size: once
j_call: TRBJ2-5
v_call: TRBV5-8

cdr3_nt: TGTGCCAGCAGTGAAGCTAGCGGGGTGGATACGCAGTATTTT
cdr3_aa: CASSEASGVDTQYF
d_call: TRBD2
clone_size: .
j_call: TRBJ2-3
v_call: TRBV6-4

cdr3_nt: TGTGCCAGCAGTCCGGGACAGGGGGCTGCTTCTGGAAACACCATATATTTT
cdr3_aa: CASSPGQGAASGNTIYF
d_call: TRBD1
clone_size: .
j_call: TRBJ1-3
v_call: TRBV27

cdr3_nt: TGTGCCAGCAGTCCCAGGACAGGGAGTAGGTACGAGCAGTACTTC
cdr3_aa: CASSPRTGSRYEQYF
d_call: TRBD1
clone_size: .
j_call: TRBJ2-7
v_call: TRBV6-1

cdr3_nt: TGTGCCAGTAGATCCGACAGGATCCCTGGGGCCAACGTCCTGACTTTC
cdr3_aa: CASRSDRIPGANVLTF
d_call: .
clone_size: .
j_call: TRBJ2-6
v_call: TRBV19

cdr3_nt: TGTGCCAGCAGTTCCAGGACAGGGCAGGGTTATGGCTACACCTTC
cdr3_aa: CASSSRTGQGYGYTF
d_call: TRBD1
clone_size: .
j_call: TRBJ1-2
v_call: TRBV6-6

cdr3_nt: TGTGCCAGCAGCCCGGGACTAGCATTCAATGAGCAGTTCTTC
cdr3_aa: CASSPGLAFNEQFF
d_call: TRBD2
clone_size: .
j_call: TRBJ2-1
v_call: TRBV6-1

cdr3_nt: TGCAGTGCCCCCTACGGGTACGAGCAGTACTTC
cdr3_aa: CSAPYGYEQYF
d_call: .
clone_size: .
j_call: TRBJ2-7
v_call: TRBV20-1

cdr3_nt: TGCGCCAGCAGCCCCATAGGACAGGAGGGGGAAAAACTGTTTTTT
cdr3_aa: CASSPIGQEGEKLFF
d_call: TRBD1
clone_size: .
j_call: TRBJ1-4
v_call: TRBV4-1

cdr3_nt: TGTGCCAGCAGCCCTAGTCACGGCGCGGGGACCGGGGAGCTGTTTTTT
cdr3_aa: CASSPSHGAGTGELFF
d_call: .
clone_size: .
j_call: TRBJ2-2
v_call: TRBV5-4

cdr3_nt: TGTGCCAGCCCGGGGAGGACTGAAGCTTTCTTT
cdr3_aa: CASPGRTEAFF
d_call: .
clone_size: .
j_call: TRBJ1-1
v_call: TRBV19

cdr3_nt: TGTGCCAGCAGTGAAGGCCTCGTGGCCCTCCACTTT
cdr3_aa: CASSEGLVALHF
d_call: .
clone_size: .
j_call: TRBJ1-6
v_call: TRBV25-1

cdr3_nt: TGTGCCAGCAATTTCCAGGGGGTCCATGGCTACACCTTC
cdr3_aa: CASNFQGVHGYTF
d_call: TRBD1
clone_size: .
j_call: TRBJ1-2
v_call: TRBV2

cdr3_nt: TGTGCCAGTAGTATACTAGCGGGGGCCGACACAGATACGCAGTATTTT
cdr3_aa: CASSILAGADTDTQYF
d_call: TRBD2
clone_size: .
j_call: TRBJ2-3
v_call: TRBV19

cdr3_nt: TGTGCCAGCACTGGGACAGGGGGCTATGGCTACACCTTC
cdr3_aa: CASTGTGGYGYTF
d_call: TRBD1
clone_size: .
j_call: TRBJ1-2
v_call: TRBV2

cdr3_nt: TGTGCCAGCAGTTACTCGTTAGGGGCCAACACTGAAGCTTTCTTT
cdr3_aa: CASSYSLGANTEAFF
d_call: .
clone_size: few
j_call: TRBJ1-1
v_call: TRBV7-9

cdr3_nt: TGTGCCAGCAGGGGACGAAGAGACCGGGACAGGGTAAGGAATGAGCAGTTCTTC
cdr3_aa: CASRGRRDRDRVRNEQFF
d_call: TRBD1
clone_size: .
j_call: TRBJ2-1
v_call: TRBV28

cdr3_nt: TGTGCCAGCAGCCCCCGCCCAGGGTTCAAAGAGACCCAGTACTTC
cdr3_aa: CASSPRPGFKETQYF
d_call: .
clone_size: .
j_call: TRBJ2-5
v_call: TRBV9

cdr3_nt: TGCAGCGTTGAAAAGGCACAGTCCTACGAGCAGTACTTC
cdr3_aa: CSVEKAQSYEQYF
d_call: .
clone_size: few
j_call: TRBJ2-7
v_call: TRBV29-1

cdr3_nt: TGTGCCAGCAGTGACACCGGGACAGGGGGCGAAGATACGCAGTATTTT
cdr3_aa: CASSDTGTGGEDTQYF
d_call: TRBD1
clone_size: .
j_call: TRBJ2-3
v_call: TRBV28

cdr3_nt: TGTGCCAGCAGCTTAGAATTCCGGGGGGGGCGTCCTAAGGATGAGCAGTTCTTC
cdr3_aa: CASSLEFRGGRPKDEQFF
d_call: TRBD2
clone_size: once
j_call: TRBJ2-1
v_call: TRBV13

cdr3_nt: TGTGCCAGCAGTGAAAAATTATATGGCTACACCTTC
cdr3_aa: CASSEKLYGYTF
d_call: .
clone_size: .
j_call: TRBJ1-2
v_call: TRBV6-1

cdr3_nt: TGCGGAGCGGGGAGGGACTTCTCCACTGAAGCTTTCTTT
cdr3_aa: CGAGRDFSTEAFF
d_call: .
clone_size: .
j_call: TRBJ1-1
v_call: TRBV29-1

cdr3_nt: TGTGTGGGGAGGGAAGCTTTCTTT
cdr3_aa: CVGREAFF
d_call: .
clone_size: .
j_call: TRBJ1-1
v_call: TRBV28

cdr3_nt: TGTGCCAGCAGGAGCAGGGAGGGGGGCTACACCTTC
cdr3_aa: CASRSREGGYTF
d_call: .
clone_size: .
j_call: TRBJ1-2
v_call: TRBV6-6

cdr3_nt: TGCGCCAGCAGCACGAGGGAAATTTACAATTCACCCCTCCACTTT
cdr3_aa: CASSTREIYNSPLHF
d_call: .
clone_size: .
j_call: TRBJ1-6
v_call: TRBV5-1

cdr3_nt: TGTGCCAGCCGAGGTCGGGGACACATATTTCAAGAGACCCAGTACTTC
cdr3_aa: CASRGRGHIFQETQYF
d_call: .
clone_size: .
j_call: TRBJ2-5
v_call: TRBV2

cdr3_nt: TGTGCCTGGAGTGTACACGGGCTAGCGGGCGTCTCTAGCACAGATACGCAGTATTTT
cdr3_aa: CAWSVHGLAGVSSTDTQYF
d_call: TRBD2
clone_size: .
j_call: TRBJ2-3
v_call: TRBV30

cdr3_nt: TGTGCCAGCAGTGTACTAGCATTCGGGGAGCTGTTTTTT
cdr3_aa: CASSVLAFGELFF
d_call: .
clone_size: .
j_call: TRBJ2-2
v_call: TRBV27

cdr3_nt: TGTGCCAGCAGCGTTGGAGGGGGGGGGCGGGGCGAGCAGTACTTC
cdr3_aa: CASSVGGGGRGEQYF
d_call: .
clone_size: .
j_call: TRBJ2-7
v_call: TRBV9

cdr3_nt: TGTGCCAGCAGCGCACAGGGCCTGAACACTGAAGCTTTCTTT
cdr3_aa: CASSAQGLNTEAFF
d_call: .
clone_size: .
j_call: TRBJ1-1
v_call: TRBV9

cdr3_nt: TGTGCCAGCAGCCAAGTTAAGGGACAAGCTCAGTACTTC
cdr3_aa: CASSQVKGQAQYF
d_call: .
clone_size: .
j_call: TRBJ2-4
v_call: TRBV14

cdr3_nt: TGCGCCAGCAGCTTAAGACAGGGACCCACTGAAGCTTTCTTT
cdr3_aa: CASSLRQGPTEAFF
d_call: TRBD1
clone_size: .
j_call: TRBJ1-1
v_call: TRBV5-1

cdr3_nt: TGTGCCAGCAGCGTACCCATCGCCGGGACAGACTATGGCTACACCTTC
cdr3_aa: CASSVPIAGTDYGYTF
d_call: TRBD1
clone_size: .
j_call: TRBJ1-2
v_call: TRBV9

cdr3_nt: TGCGCCAGCAGTTCCCCTTTCAAGACAGGGAGGATTTGTGAAAAACTGTTTTTT
cdr3_aa: CASSSPFKTGRICEKLFF
d_call: TRBD1
clone_size: .
j_call: TRBJ1-4
v_call: TRBV23-1

cdr3_nt: TGTGCCAGCAGTGACAGGGGTGGACTAGCGGGGAACGACCACGAGCAGTACTTC
cdr3_aa: CASSDRGGLAGNDHEQYF
d_call: TRBD2
clone_size: few
j_call: TRBJ2-7
v_call: TRBV6-1

cdr3_nt: TGTGCCAGCAGCTTAGTCGACAGGCTCCCCTACGAGCAGTACTTC
cdr3_aa: CASSLVDRLPYEQYF
d_call: .
clone_size: .
j_call: TRBJ2-7
v_call: TRBV11-3

cdr3_nt: TGTGCCAGTAGTACCCCCGGGGGGGATGATACGCAGTATTTT
cdr3_aa: CASSTPGGDDTQYF
d_call: TRBD2
clone_size: .
j_call: TRBJ2-3
v_call: TRBV19

cdr3_nt: TGTGCCAGCAGCTCACGGACAGGCAAAAATGGCTACACCTTC
cdr3_aa: CASSSRTGKNGYTF
d_call: TRBD1
clone_size: once
j_call: TRBJ1-2
v_call: TRBV7-8

cdr3_nt: TGTGCCTGGAGTACTCAGGACAGACTCTATGGCTACACCTTC
cdr3_aa: CAWSTQDRLYGYTF
d_call: .
clone_size: once
j_call: TRBJ1-2
v_call: TRBV30

cdr3_nt: TGCGCCAGCAGCTTGGCCGCGGGGGGGAGGAACAATGAGCAGTTCTTC
cdr3_aa: CASSLAAGGRNNEQFF
d_call: TRBD2
clone_size: .
j_call: TRBJ2-1
v_call: TRBV5-1

cdr3_nt: TGTGCCAGCAGTGGACGCGGCTCTCCGGAAGCTTTCTTT
cdr3_aa: CASSGRGSPEAFF
d_call: .
clone_size: .
j_call: TRBJ1-1
v_call: TRBV2

cdr3_nt: TGTGCCAGTAGTATGAGTGGGGGCGCCACTGAAGCTTTCTTT
cdr3_aa: CASSMSGGATEAFF
d_call: .
clone_size: .
j_call: TRBJ1-1
v_call: TRBV19

cdr3_nt: TGCGCCAGCAGCCCACGGACAGGGTGGGAGTATGAGGACACTGAAGCTTTCTTT
cdr3_aa: CASSPRTGWEYEDTEAFF
d_call: TRBD1
clone_size: .
j_call: TRBJ1-1
v_call: TRBV5-1

cdr3_nt: TGCGCCAGCAGACTATCGGGGGGACACCAAGAGACCCAGTACTTC
cdr3_aa: CASRLSGGHQETQYF
d_call: TRBD2
clone_size: once
j_call: TRBJ2-5
v_call: TRBV5-1

cdr3_nt: TGTGCCAGCAGTTCGGGAGGGCGGTACACCTTC
cdr3_aa: CASSSGGRYTF
d_call: .
clone_size: .
j_call: TRBJ1-2
v_call: TRBV28

cdr3_nt: TGTGCCATCGGACAGTCCATTCTCACAGATACGCAGTATTTT
cdr3_aa: CAIGQSILTDTQYF
d_call: .
clone_size: .
j_call: TRBJ2-3
v_call: TRBV7-9

cdr3_nt: TGTGCCAGTAGGCCTAGCGGGGGGCAGACCGGGGAGCTGTTTTTT
cdr3_aa: CASRPSGGQTGELFF
d_call: TRBD2
clone_size: .
j_call: TRBJ2-2
v_call: TRBV19

cdr3_nt: TGTGCCAGCAGCCCGGGTAGGGGGAACACTGAAGCTTTCTTT
cdr3_aa: CASSPGRGNTEAFF
d_call: .
clone_size: .
j_call: TRBJ1-1
v_call: TRBV5-4

cdr3_nt: TGTGCCAGCACCCATTACCGGGGGGCTCAAGAGACCCAGTACTTC
cdr3_aa: CASTHYRGAQETQYF
d_call: .
clone_size: .
j_call: TRBJ2-5
v_call: TRBV2

cdr3_nt: TGTGCCAGCAGTGGGGAGGGGCGGGGACCGACAGATACGCAGTATTTT
cdr3_aa: CASSGEGRGPTDTQYF
d_call: TRBD2
clone_size: .
j_call: TRBJ2-3
v_call: TRBV2

cdr3_nt: TGTGCCAGCAGCCGACTAGCGGGGGGGGCCACAGATACGCAGTATTTT
cdr3_aa: CASSRLAGGATDTQYF
d_call: TRBD2
clone_size: .
j_call: TRBJ2-3
v_call: TRBV11-3